These 27 T cell receptor beta chains were all obtained from the same sample, sequenced in a study of cytomegalovirus exposure and HLA in healthy donors. PCR was performed using 60 Vbeta and 13 Jbeta primers. The table came from immunoSEQ multiplex PCR; TCRdb's copy has only in-frame clones and leaves some out. This sample's clone table lists 180,000 or so clones. The sample was PBMCs. Source of these receptors: a boy aged 5-17 years in good health and CMV-seronegative.

The CDR3 region is CASSLVGTSTTDTQYF. The CDR3 bases are TGTGCCAGCAGCTTAGTAGGGACTAGCACCACAGATACGCAGTATTTT. The chain has TRBV7-2 and TRBJ2-3; 9 bases agree with TRBD2. Germline CDR1 is SGHTA and CDR2 is FQGNSA. Trimming took 1 base from V and 2 from J; bases not matched to a gene: 4. CDR3 length equals 16 residues.

The chain joins TRBV11-3 to TRBJ2-1; 8 nucleotides agree with TRBD2. The CDR3 runs 13 residues. J was trimmed by 11 bases and V by 5 bases; bases with no gene match: 8. Germline CDR1 is SGHNT and CDR2 is YENEEA. The CDR3 loop reads CASSLIREGKQFF. The CDR3 nucleotides are TGTGCCAGCAGCCTCATACGGGAGGGCAAGCAGTTCTTC.

The rearrangement links TRBV5-1 to TRBJ2-7, with a weak D call TRBD1 (6 bases). V shed 4 bases and J shed 2 bases, with 10 bases lying between them. This CDR3 region has 13 residues. Looked up from germline, CDR1 is SGHRS and CDR2 is YFSETQ. The CDR3 DNA is TGCGCCAGCAGCGCGACAGGTACCTACGAGCAGTACTTC. Translating gives CASSATGTYEQYF.

V is TRBV9 and J is TRBJ2-7; D possibly corresponds to TRBD2 (5 bases). The CDR3 totals 14 residues. CDR1 SGDLS and CDR2 YYNGEE come from the germline V gene. Trimming cost V 4 bases and J 1 base, with 12 bases left between them. CDR3 coding DNA: TGTGCCAGCAGCCTCCTAGCCAGTTCCTACGAGCAGTACTTC. It encodes CASSLLASSYEQYF.

The chain links TRBV5-1 to TRBJ1-1, with D uncertain. This CDR3 is built from 14 residues. Germline values: CDR1 SGHRS, CDR2 YFSETQ. V lost 0 bases and J 5 bases, leaving 11 bases between the germline ends. The CDR3 reads CASSLEGWETEAFF. The CDR3 region has the DNA TGCGCCAGCAGCTTGGAAGGGTGGGAGACTGAAGCTTTCTTT. The full variable domain, in which reference TRBV5-1 and TRBJ1-1 provide the parts outside the CDR3, is KAGVTQTPRYLIKTRGQQVTLSCSPISGHRSVSWYQQTPGQGLQFLFEYFSETQRNKGNFPGRFSGRQFSNSRSEMNVSTLELGDSALYLCASSLEGWETEAFFGQGTRLTVV.

The chain recombines TRBV27 with TRBJ1-1; unclear D gene. V was shortened by 6 bases and J by 1 base, with 12 bases between the two germline ends. CDR1 and CDR2 (germline): MNHEY, SMNVEV (reference sequence). This CDR3 has 14 amino acids. The CDR3 DNA follows: TGTGCCAGCAGCTTGCCAGGCTCGAACACTGAAGCTTTCTTT. Amino acid sequence: CASSLPGSNTEAFF.

The V gene is TRBV9, the J gene TRBJ2-1; 9 bases fit TRBD2. V dropped 2 bases and J dropped 8; count of bases not matched to a gene: 8. The CDR3 is 15 residues long. The V gene's germline CDR1 is SGDLS and CDR2 YYNGEE. CDR3 amino acids: CASSVSGGGFHEQFF. CDR3 DNA: TGTGCCAGCAGCGTTAGCGGGGGCGGCTTCCATGAGCAGTTCTTC.

The chain recombines TRBV7-2 with TRBJ1-4; 11 bases map to TRBD1. The germline gives CDR1 SGHTA, CDR2 FQGNSA. The CDR3 is 16 residues long. Losses at the gene ends were 5 bases for V and 2 bases for J; bases not matched to a gene: 4. CDR3 DNA: TGTGCCAGCAGCCCCCGGGACAGGGGGACTAATGAAAAACTGTTTTTT. Residues: CASSPRDRGTNEKLFF.

V and J are TRBV15 and TRBJ2-5; D perhaps matches TRBD1 (6 bases). The CDR3 runs to 14 residues. Germline V lookup: CDR1 LNHNV, CDR2 YYDKDF (reference sequence). Trimming removed 5 bases from V and 5 bases from J, with 15 bases in between. CDR3 loop: CATSPRGQGETQYF. The CDR3, as DNA: TGTGCCACCAGCCCGAGGGGTCAGGGGGAGACCCAGTACTTC.

The chain combines TRBV9 with TRBJ1-4; TRBD1 aligns across 7 bases. The CDR3 runs 14 residues. Trimming took 4 bases from V and 5 from J; bases not matched to a gene: 5. Germline lookup yields CDR1 SGDLS and CDR2 YYNGEE. The CDR3 region is CASSSGQRNEKLFF. CDR3 coding DNA: TGTGCCAGCAGCTCGGGACAGCGGAATGAAAAACTGTTTTTT. Together with reference TRBV9 and TRBJ1-4, the CDR3 gives the full variable domain: DSGVTQTPKHLITATGQRVTLRCSPRSGDLSVYWYQQSLDQGLQFLIQYYNGEERAKGNILERFSAQQFPDLHSELNLSSLELGDSALYFCASSSGQRNEKLFFGSGTQLSVL.

The V call is TRBV7-9, the J call TRBJ2-7; D uncertain. The CDR3 runs 12 residues. V dropped 5 bases and J dropped 12 bases, with 17 bases sitting between them. Germline V CDR1 and CDR2: SEHNR, FQNEAQ (reference sequence). CDR3 coding DNA: TGTGCCAGCAGCCATCAGGCCAGGCCCCTGTACTTC. It yields the protein CASSHQARPLYF.

The chain is built from TRBV5-1 and TRBJ2-3, with 10 positions matching TRBD2. CDR3 size: 16 residues. J gave up 6 bases and V 1 base, and 8 bases lay outside the gene matches. Per the germline V gene, CDR1 is SGHRS and CDR2 is YFSETQ. The DNA for the CDR3 is TGCGCCAGCAGCTTGCAGGAGCGGGGGGGCCGGGATACGCAGTATTTT. Amino acid sequence: CASSLQERGGRDTQYF.

The genes are TRBV2 and TRBJ1-1; no firm D call. With 8 bases removed from V and 10 bases from J, the gap between germline ends came to 23 bases. CDR1 and CDR2 from the germline V gene are SNHLY and FYNNEI. This CDR3 is built from 14 residues. The CDR3 sequence is CASDGEHWSKGAFF. DNA of the CDR3: TGTGCCAGCGACGGGGAGCATTGGTCAAAGGGAGCTTTCTTT.

The chain employs TRBV30 and TRBJ2-3, with D tentatively TRBD2 (5 bases). The CDR3 has 13 amino acids. Germline lookup yields CDR1 GTSNPN and CDR2 SVGIG (reference sequence). V was shortened by 0 bases and J by 9 bases, with 13 bases between the two germline ends. In nucleotides, the CDR3 is TGTGCCTGGAGTGTACCCCAGCGGTTGACGCAGTATTTT. Translation gives CAWSVPQRLTQYF.

The chain couples TRBV5-1 to TRBJ2-3, with 9 bases matching TRBD2. Germline V lookup: CDR1 SGHRS, CDR2 YFSETQ. There are 18 residues in the CDR3. Germline trimming cut 1 base from V and 6 bases from J; bases unmatched to any gene: 15. The CDR3 loop is CASSLRLAGSGMVDTQYF. The CDR3 DNA sequence: TGCGCCAGCAGCTTGCGGCTAGCGGGGTCAGGAATGGTGGATACGCAGTATTTT. The complete variable domain, with remaining parts taken from reference TRBV5-1 and TRBJ2-3, reads KAGVTQTPRYLIKTRGQQVTLSCSPISGHRSVSWYQQTPGQGLQFLFEYFSETQRNKGNFPGRFSGRQFSNSRSEMNVSTLELGDSALYLCASSLRLAGSGMVDTQYFGPGTRLTVL.

This chain connects TRBV30 to TRBJ2-7; TRBD1 matches 10 bases. Germline values: CDR1 GTSNPN, CDR2 SVGIG (reference sequence). With 6 bases clipped from V and 5 bases from J, the junction kept 10 bases outside the gene matches. This CDR3 region has 14 residues. CDR3 in DNA: TGTGCCTGCGCCACGGGACAGGGGTTCAACGAGCAGTACTTC. It translates to CACATGQGFNEQYF.

The chain recombines TRBV21-1 with TRBJ2-5; the listed D gene, TRBD1, was not tested against the DNA. TRBV21-1 counts as a pseudogene. The CDR3 is made up of 17 amino acids. The CDR3 region has the DNA TGTGCCAGCAGCAAAGCCATCCGACCGAACAGGTCCCAGACCCAGTACTTC. Protein: CASSKAIRPNRSQTQYF.

CDR3 protein: CASSPSQRLAGETQYF. The CDR3 coding sequence is TGTGCCAGCAGCCCCTCACAACGACTAGCGGGAGAGACCCAGTACTTC. The V and J genes are TRBV4-2 and TRBJ2-5; 10 nucleotides line up with TRBD2. The CDR3 has 16 amino acids. V lost 4 bases and J lost 4; bases outside the gene matches: 9. CDR1 is LGHNA, CDR2 YNFKEQ, per germline.

The J gene is TRBJ1-2, the V gene TRBV27, with a tentative D call TRBD1 (6 bases). CDR1 is MNHEY and CDR2 is SMNVEV in the germline V gene (reference sequence). This CDR3 region has 14 residues. V was trimmed by 8 bases and J by 6 bases, leaving 19 bases between them. As DNA, the CDR3 is TGTGCCAGCGGGATCACAGGGAAGGGAAATGGCTACACCTTC. It encodes CASGITGKGNGYTF.

The chain uses TRBV7-6 and TRBJ2-5; 10 bases line up with TRBD2. Germline values: CDR1 SGHVS, CDR2 FNYEAQ. J gave up 3 bases and V 0 bases, and 4 bases lay outside the gene matches. The CDR3 is 16 residues long. CDR3 in amino acids: CASSLAPSGGEETQYF. CDR3 nucleotides: TGTGCCAGCAGCTTAGCTCCTAGCGGGGGCGAAGAGACCCAGTACTTC.

This rearrangement joins TRBV5-5 to TRBJ2-3; D may be TRBD2 (6 bases). V was clipped by 0 bases and J by 4 bases, with 15 bases between them. The V gene's germline CDR1 is SGHKS and CDR2 YYEKEE (reference sequence). The CDR3 contains 16 residues. The CDR3 sequence: CASSLVPGDYADTQYF. The CDR3 DNA reads as TGTGCCAGCAGCTTGGTTCCGGGGGATTATGCAGATACGCAGTATTTT.

Written as DNA, the CDR3 is TGTGCCAGCAGCTTAGGGGGACAGGGGAATGAAAAACTGTTTTTT. Translated: CASSLGGQGNEKLFF. The genes are TRBV7-2 and TRBJ1-4; 10 bases match TRBD1. Per the germline V gene, CDR1 is SGHTA and CDR2 is FQGNSA. V lost 1 base, J lost 5 bases, and 1 base stayed unmatched. The CDR3 runs to 15 residues.

This chain joins TRBV19 and TRBJ1-1; 8 bases match TRBD1. The V segment lost 9 bases and the J segment 4 bases; nucleotides outside the gene matches: 7. This CDR3 has 13 amino acids. Germline V gene sequence: CDR1 LNHDA, CDR2 SQIVND (reference sequence). CDR3 loop: CASRTGFGTEAFF. In DNA, the CDR3 is TGTGCCAGCAGGACAGGGTTCGGCACTGAAGCTTTCTTT.

The chain links TRBV12-5 to TRBJ1-5; TRBD1 might be the D (6 bases). This CDR3 is 15 amino acids long. Trimming pared 5 bases from V and 1 base from J, leaving 12 bases between. Germline V lookup: CDR1 LGHNT, CDR2 FRNRAP. The chain's CDR3 is CASGPGTLSNQPQHF. CDR3 bases: TGTGCTAGTGGTCCCGGGACATTGAGCAATCAGCCCCAGCATTTT.

This chain connects TRBV18 to TRBJ2-3; 9 bases map to TRBD1. Per germline, CDR1 KGHSH and CDR2 LQKENI. The CDR3 is made up of 14 amino acids. Unmatched junction bases numbered 10, after V lost 5 bases and J lost 10 bases. The CDR3 region has the DNA TGTGCCAGCTCAAGGACAGGGGACAAGTCCGCGCAGTATTTT. It is translated as CASSRTGDKSAQYF.

This sequence joins TRBV11-2 and TRBJ1-2; D gene ambiguous. The CDR3 is 14 amino acids. Germline V gene sequence: CDR1 SGHAT, CDR2 FQNNGV. Trimming pared 5 bases from V and 4 bases from J, leaving 14 bases between. The CDR3 nucleotides read TGTGCCAGCAGCCTTACCCCGGGAACCTATGGCTACACCTTC. As protein: CASSLTPGTYGYTF. The variable domain in full, with the rest retrieved from reference TRBV11-2 and TRBJ1-2, is EAGVAQSPRYKIIEKRQSVAFWCNPISGHATLYWYQQILGQGPKLLIQFQNNGVVDDSQLPKDRFSAERLKGVDSTLKIQPAKLEDSAVYLCASSLTPGTYGYTFGSGTRLTVV.

V usage is TRBV27 and J usage is TRBJ1-4; 7 bases fit TRBD1. CDR3 size: 14 residues. The germline V gene has CDR1 MNHEY and CDR2 SMNVEV (reference sequence). The V segment lost 6 bases and the J segment 5 bases; nucleotides outside the gene matches: 6. Here the CDR3 DNA reads TGTGCCAGCAGCCACCAGGGGGGAAATGAAAAACTGTTTTTT. Encoded protein: CASSHQGGNEKLFF.